The rows below give T cell receptor beta chains drawn from one sample of a study of OX40 agonist ivuxolimab in advanced cancers. Measured with immunoSEQ multiplex PCR; TCRdb has only the in-frame clones, and not every one. Of around 77,000 clones in the sample, about 90% were seen once. The sequencing here drew on CD4+ or CD8+ T cells sorted from blood, taken in a trial of the OX40 agonist ivuxolimab. The receptor source for this set is an adult with an advanced solid tumor such as melanoma, head and neck, liver or kidney cancer. CDR3s include the opening cysteine and the closing phenylalanine or tryptophan. Each record gives: clone size, CDR3 length, J gene, V gene, D gene, CDR3 DNA, CDR3 protein. D genes are given only for firm matches. Clone size is given for some rows only: seen once, a few or many times, or a class if the clone is expanded.

size: -; length: 14; J: TRBJ1-1; V: TRBV19; D: TRBD1; DNA: TGTGCCAGTAGTATCTTAGAGGGGGCCACTGAAGCTTTCTTT; CDR3: CASSILEGATEAFF
size: -; length: 15; J: TRBJ2-2; V: TRBV9; D: TRBD2; DNA: TGTGCCAGCAGAGAGCGAGGTAGCGGGGTCGGGGAGCTGTTTTTT; CDR3: CASRERGSGVGELFF
size: -; length: 17; J: TRBJ2-1; V: TRBV19; D: TRBD2; DNA: TGTGCCAGTAGTATCACCCAACTAGCGGGGGTTCACAATGAGCAGTTCTTC; CDR3: CASSITQLAGVHNEQFF
size: -; length: 16; J: TRBJ2-6; V: TRBV19; D: TRBD1; DNA: TGTGCCAGTAGACTCAGGACAGGCTCTGGGGCCAACGTCCTGACTTTC; CDR3: CASRLRTGSGANVLTF
size: -; length: 13; J: TRBJ2-7; V: TRBV5-1; D: -; DNA: TGCGCCAGCAGCGCCCGGGACTCCTACGAGCAGTACTTC; CDR3: CASSARDSYEQYF
size: -; length: 16; J: TRBJ2-7; V: TRBV6-1; D: -; DNA: TGTGCCAGCAGTGAAGCGCAGAGGCAGGAGAGTTACGAGCAGTACTTC; CDR3: CASSEAQRQESYEQYF
size: once; length: 14; J: TRBJ2-5; V: TRBV5-1; D: -; DNA: TGCGCCAGCAGCTTGGAGAGGGGAGGAGAGACCCAGTACTTC; CDR3: CASSLERGGETQYF
size: -; length: 15; J: TRBJ2-2; V: TRBV28; D: -; DNA: TGTGCCAGCAGGCCAGTACCAATGAACACCGGGGAGCTGTTTTTT; CDR3: CASRPVPMNTGELFF
size: -; length: 14; J: TRBJ1-1; V: TRBV9; D: -; DNA: TGTGCCAGCAGCCCTCGGGGTGGGGTAGGTGAAGCTTTCTTT; CDR3: CASSPRGGVGEAFF
size: -; length: 13; J: TRBJ1-4; V: TRBV7-2; D: -; DNA: TGTGCCAGCAGCCGAGAAGACCGTGAAAAACTGTTTTTT; CDR3: CASSREDREKLFF
size: -; length: 17; J: TRBJ2-3; V: TRBV5-1; D: TRBD2; DNA: TGCGCCAGCAGCTACTACGGGACTAGCGGGGCCACAGATACGCAGTATTTT; CDR3: CASSYYGTSGATDTQYF
size: -; length: 15; J: TRBJ2-7; V: TRBV5-5; D: -; DNA: TGTGCCAGCAGCGGACGAGGGCGGGGCTTCAACGAGCAGTACTTC; CDR3: CASSGRGRGFNEQYF
size: -; length: 15; J: TRBJ2-7; V: TRBV18; D: -; DNA: TGTGCCAGCTCACCCCCGGGGCAGGGAGCCTACGAGCAGTACTTC; CDR3: CASSPPGQGAYEQYF
size: -; length: 15; J: TRBJ2-1; V: TRBV5-1; D: -; DNA: TGCGCCAGCAGCTTTGGGGAAAGCTCCTACAATGAGCAGTTCTTC; CDR3: CASSFGESSYNEQFF
size: -; length: 15; J: TRBJ1-1; V: TRBV5-8; D: TRBD1; DNA: TGTGCCAGCAGCTCCTGGACAGGAGAGAACACTGAAGCTTTCTTT; CDR3: CASSSWTGENTEAFF
size: -; length: 16; J: TRBJ1-4; V: TRBV19; D: -; DNA: TGTGCCAGTAGTGCACCCCATGGACGGAAGAATGAAAAACTGTTTTTT; CDR3: CASSAPHGRKNEKLFF
size: few; length: 15; J: TRBJ2-2; V: TRBV5-1; D: -; DNA: TGCGCCAGCAGCTTGGTGGTCCAGAACACCGGGGAGCTGTTTTTT; CDR3: CASSLVVQNTGELFF
size: -; length: 13; J: TRBJ1-5; V: TRBV10-3; D: -; DNA: TGTGCCATCAGTGTTTTAGGGGGTCAGCCCCAGCATTTT; CDR3: CAISVLGGQPQHF
size: few; length: 11; J: TRBJ2-7; V: TRBV28; D: TRBD1; DNA: TGTGCCAGCAGTCCTGGGACAGGGTCGGACTTC; CDR3: CASSPGTGSDF
size: -; length: 18; J: TRBJ2-6; V: TRBV28; D: TRBD1; DNA: TGTGCCAGCAGTTTACCGGGACAGGGCTACTCTGGGGCCAACGTCCTGACTTTC; CDR3: CASSLPGQGYSGANVLTF
size: -; length: 16; J: TRBJ2-7; V: TRBV10-3; D: TRBD1; DNA: TGTGCCATCAGGCGGGGGACAGGGAGTCTTCAGGACGAGCAGTACTTC; CDR3: CAIRRGTGSLQDEQYF
size: once; length: 12; J: TRBJ1-4; V: TRBV28; D: -; DNA: TGTGCCAGCAGTAGGGTAGGCGAAAAACTGTTTTTT; CDR3: CASSRVGEKLFF
size: -; length: 16; J: TRBJ2-7; V: TRBV7-2; D: TRBD2; DNA: TGTGCCAGCAGCTCCGCTAGCGGGGGGATATCCTACGAGCAGTACTTC; CDR3: CASSSASGGISYEQYF
size: -; length: 16; J: TRBJ1-2; V: TRBV27; D: -; DNA: TGTGCCAGCAGTCCGCGGGCCGGGGGGCGAGGCTATGGCTACACCTTC; CDR3: CASSPRAGGRGYGYTF
size: once; length: 16; J: TRBJ2-2; V: TRBV7-2; D: -; DNA: TGTGCCAGCAGCTCCCTGGTTAGGATGAACACCGGGGAGCTGTTTTTT; CDR3: CASSSLVRMNTGELFF
size: -; length: 15; J: TRBJ2-4; V: TRBV5-4; D: -; DNA: TGTGCCAGCAGCTTTGGTCTACCAGCCAAAAACATTCAGTACTTC; CDR3: CASSFGLPAKNIQYF
size: -; length: 16; J: TRBJ2-3; V: TRBV6-5; D: TRBD2; DNA: TGTGCCAGCAGTTACTTATCCAGCGGGAGCCCAGATACGCAGTATTTT; CDR3: CASSYLSSGSPDTQYF
size: -; length: 14; J: TRBJ2-1; V: TRBV5-1; D: TRBD1; DNA: TGCGCCAGCAGCCCTGACAGGGGCCACAATGAGCAGTTCTTC; CDR3: CASSPDRGHNEQFF
size: -; length: 12; J: TRBJ1-6; V: TRBV19; D: -; DNA: TGTGCCAGTAGTTACAGGAATTCACCCCTCCACTTT; CDR3: CASSYRNSPLHF
size: once; length: 15; J: TRBJ2-7; V: TRBV5-1; D: TRBD2; DNA: TGCGCCAGCAGCACAACATTTAGCGGGTCGCTAAGGCAGTACTTC; CDR3: CASSTTFSGSLRQYF
size: -; length: 22; J: TRBJ2-7; V: TRBV18; D: TRBD2; DNA: TGTGCCAGCTCACCAGCTCCTGGGGGGGGTAGCGGGAGTTTCCCCCCTACCTACGAGCAGTACTTC; CDR3: CASSPAPGGGSGSFPPTYEQYF
size: -; length: 14; J: TRBJ2-3; V: TRBV5-6; D: -; DNA: TGTGCCAGCAGCTTTGGACCTGAGACAGATACGCAGTATTTT; CDR3: CASSFGPETDTQYF
size: -; length: 18; J: TRBJ2-5; V: TRBV11-2; D: TRBD2; DNA: TGTGCCAGCAGCTTAGTGGCTAGCGGGGGCGCATTACAAGAGACCCAGTACTTC; CDR3: CASSLVASGGALQETQYF
size: -; length: 15; J: TRBJ2-5; V: TRBV7-2; D: TRBD2; DNA: TGTGCCAGCAGCCCCCCGGGACTAGGAGTGGAGACCCAGTACTTC; CDR3: CASSPPGLGVETQYF
size: -; length: 18; J: TRBJ2-3; V: TRBV5-1; D: TRBD1; DNA: TGCGCCAGCAGCTTGTTAGTGAGAACAGGGGGTATGGCAGATACGCAGTATTTT; CDR3: CASSLLVRTGGMADTQYF
size: -; length: 12; J: TRBJ2-1; V: TRBV18; D: TRBD1; DNA: TGTGCCAGCTCACCACGGACAGGGGAGCAGTTCTTC; CDR3: CASSPRTGEQFF
size: -; length: 15; J: TRBJ1-1; V: TRBV6-5; D: -; DNA: TGTGCCAGCAGTTACGACGGGGGCACGAACACTGAAGCTTTCTTT; CDR3: CASSYDGGTNTEAFF
size: once; length: 13; J: TRBJ2-3; V: TRBV5-6; D: TRBD2; DNA: TGTGCCAGCAGCTTCGGGGGGTCAGATACGCAGTATTTT; CDR3: CASSFGGSDTQYF
size: -; length: 14; J: TRBJ1-2; V: TRBV5-6; D: TRBD1; DNA: TGTGCCAGCAGCTACAGGGGGCCCAACTATGGCTACACCTTC; CDR3: CASSYRGPNYGYTF